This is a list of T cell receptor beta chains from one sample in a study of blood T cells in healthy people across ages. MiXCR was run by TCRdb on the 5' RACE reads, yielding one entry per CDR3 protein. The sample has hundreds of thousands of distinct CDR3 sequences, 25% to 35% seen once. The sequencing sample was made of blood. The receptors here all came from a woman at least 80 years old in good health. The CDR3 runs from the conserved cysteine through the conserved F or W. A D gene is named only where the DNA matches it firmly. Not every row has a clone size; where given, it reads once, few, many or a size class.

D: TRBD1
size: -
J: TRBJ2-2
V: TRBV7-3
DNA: TGTGCCAGCAGCTCCTGGACAGGGTACACCGGGGAGCTGTTTTTT
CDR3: CASSSWTGYTGELFF

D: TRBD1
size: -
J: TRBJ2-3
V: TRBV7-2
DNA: TGTGCCAGCAGCCCCCGGACAGGGGCGACAGCAGATACGCAGTATTTT
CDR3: CASSPRTGATADTQYF

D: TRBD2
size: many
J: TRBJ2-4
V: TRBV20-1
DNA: TGCAGTGCAGAAGGCGGACTAGCGGGGGGGCCGCACATTCAGTACTTC
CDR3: CSAEGGLAGGPHIQYF

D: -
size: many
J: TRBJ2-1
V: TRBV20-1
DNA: TGCAGTGCTAGCCGGGGAGGGGGTAAGAATGAGCAGTTCTTC
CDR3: CSASRGGGKNEQFF

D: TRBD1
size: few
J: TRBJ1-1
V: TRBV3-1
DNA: TGTGCCAGCAGCCAGCCCGACAGGGCCACTGAAGCTTTCTTT
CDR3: CASSQPDRATEAFF

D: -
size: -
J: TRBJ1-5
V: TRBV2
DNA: TGTGCCACCCAGGAAGAAGACCAGCCCCAGCATTTT
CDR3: CATQEEDQPQHF

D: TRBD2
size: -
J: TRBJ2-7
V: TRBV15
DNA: TGTGCCACCAGCAGAGGGGGGGGTAGGGGCTACGAGCAGTACTTC
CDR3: CATSRGGGRGYEQYF

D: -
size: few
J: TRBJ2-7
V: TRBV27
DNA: TGTGCCAGCAGTTTATGGGCAGGGTTATACAATGAGCAGTACTTC
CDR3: CASSLWAGLYNEQYF

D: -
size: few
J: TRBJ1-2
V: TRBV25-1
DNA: TGTGCCAGCAGTGCCCCCGCGGGCAGGGCAGGCAGAAACTATGGCTACACCTTC
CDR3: CASSAPAGRAGRNYGYTF

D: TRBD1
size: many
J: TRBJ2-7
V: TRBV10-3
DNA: TGTGCCATCGGCGGACAGGTCCTCCTCGAGCAGTACTTC
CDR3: CAIGGQVLLEQYF

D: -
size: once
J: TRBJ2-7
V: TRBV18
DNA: TGTGCCAGCTCACCTCGCAATGACGATTGCTCCTACGAGCAGTACTTC
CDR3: CASSPRNDDCSYEQYF

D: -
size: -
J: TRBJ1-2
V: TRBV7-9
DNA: TGTGCCAGCAGCTTATTAAGGGTCGGAGAGGGCCACACCTTC
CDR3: CASSLLRVGEGHTF

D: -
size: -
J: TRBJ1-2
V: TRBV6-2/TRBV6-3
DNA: TGTGCCAGCAGTTACTCTTCAGGGGATAGCTACACCTTC
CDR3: CASSYSSGDSYTF

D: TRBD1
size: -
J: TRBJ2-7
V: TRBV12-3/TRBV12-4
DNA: TGTGCCAGCAACCTAGACAGGGTGATAGCCGACGAGCAGTACTTC
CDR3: CASNLDRVIADEQYF

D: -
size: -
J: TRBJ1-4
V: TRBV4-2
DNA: TGTGCCAGCAGCCGATCGTCCGGACAGTCTAATGAAAAACTGTTTTTT
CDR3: CASSRSSGQSNEKLFF

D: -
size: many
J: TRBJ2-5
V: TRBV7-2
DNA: TGTGCCAGCAGCCCCGCTTTTCAAGAGACCCAGTACTTC
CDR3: CASSPAFQETQYF

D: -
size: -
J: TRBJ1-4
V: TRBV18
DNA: TGTGCCAGCTCACCCGGACGGAACAATGAAAAACTGTTTTTT
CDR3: CASSPGRNNEKLFF

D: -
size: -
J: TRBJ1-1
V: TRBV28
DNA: TGTGCCAGCAGAGGGGAAGTGAACACTGAAGCTTTCTTT
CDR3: CASRGEVNTEAFF

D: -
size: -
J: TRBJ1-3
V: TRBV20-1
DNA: TGCAGTGTTAGGACAAGGGAAGCTGGAAACACCATATATTTT
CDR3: CSVRTREAGNTIYF

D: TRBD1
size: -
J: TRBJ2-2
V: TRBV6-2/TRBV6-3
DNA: TGTGCCAGCAAGGGACAGGGGGCCCCCGGGGAGCTGTTTTTT
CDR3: CASKGQGAPGELFF

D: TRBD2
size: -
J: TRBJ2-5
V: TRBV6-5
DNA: TGTGCCAGCAGCCAACCCGGGGGGGTTAAAGAGACCCAGTACTTC
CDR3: CASSQPGGVKETQYF

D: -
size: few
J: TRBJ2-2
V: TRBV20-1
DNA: TGCAGTGCTAGGCTACAAGGGAACACCGGGGAGCTGTTTTTT
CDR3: CSARLQGNTGELFF

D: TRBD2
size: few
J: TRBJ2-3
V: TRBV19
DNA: TGTGCCAGTGGGTCTAGCGGGGGCACAGATACGCAGTATTTT
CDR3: CASGSSGGTDTQYF

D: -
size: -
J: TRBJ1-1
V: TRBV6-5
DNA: TGTGCCAGCAGGACCTACGGGGGAACTGAAGCTTTCTTT
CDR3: CASRTYGGTEAFF

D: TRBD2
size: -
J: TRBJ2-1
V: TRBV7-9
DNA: TGTGCCAGCAGCTTAGAAGCGGGAGCCCCCAATGAGCAGTTCTTC
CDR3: CASSLEAGAPNEQFF

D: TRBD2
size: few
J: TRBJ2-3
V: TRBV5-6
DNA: TGTGCCAGCAGCTTTGTGGTAGCGGGGGGCCTCACAGATACGCAGTATTTT
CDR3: CASSFVVAGGLTDTQYF

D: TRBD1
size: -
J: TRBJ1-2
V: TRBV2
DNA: TGTGCCAGCAGTGAAAGGACATATTCAAGGACAGGGTACGACTATGGCTACACCTTC
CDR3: CASSERTYSRTGYDYGYTF

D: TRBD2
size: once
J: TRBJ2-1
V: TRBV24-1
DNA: TGTGCCACCAGTGAGCGCTGGGGGAGGGATGAGCAGTTCTTC
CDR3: CATSERWGRDEQFF

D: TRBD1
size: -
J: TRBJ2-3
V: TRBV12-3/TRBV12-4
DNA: TGTGCCAGCAGTTTTCTTCCCGACAGGGTGACAGATACGCAGTATTTT
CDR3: CASSFLPDRVTDTQYF